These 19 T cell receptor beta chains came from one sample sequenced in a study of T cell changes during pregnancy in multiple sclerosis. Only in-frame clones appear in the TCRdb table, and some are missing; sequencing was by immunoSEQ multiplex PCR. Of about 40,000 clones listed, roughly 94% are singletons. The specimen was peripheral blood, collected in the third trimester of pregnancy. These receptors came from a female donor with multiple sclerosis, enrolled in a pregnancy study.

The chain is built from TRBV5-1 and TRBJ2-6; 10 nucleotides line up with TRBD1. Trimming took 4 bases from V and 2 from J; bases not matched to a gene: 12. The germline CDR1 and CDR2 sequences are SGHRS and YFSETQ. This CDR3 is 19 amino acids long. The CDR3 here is CASSISRDRGTAGANVLTF. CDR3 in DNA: TGCGCCAGCAGCATCAGCCGGGACAGGGGTACGGCTGGGGCCAACGTCCTGACTTTC.

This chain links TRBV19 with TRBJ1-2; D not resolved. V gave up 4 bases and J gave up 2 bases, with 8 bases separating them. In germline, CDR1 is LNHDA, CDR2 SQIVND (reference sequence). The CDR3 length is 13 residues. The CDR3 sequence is CASSTQWNYGYTF. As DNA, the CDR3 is TGTGCCAGTAGTACACAATGGAACTATGGCTACACCTTC.

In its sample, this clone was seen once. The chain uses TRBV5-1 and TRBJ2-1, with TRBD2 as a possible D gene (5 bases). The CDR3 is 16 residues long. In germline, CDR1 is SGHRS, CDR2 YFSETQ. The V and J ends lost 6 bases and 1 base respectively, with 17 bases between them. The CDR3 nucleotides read TGCGCCAGCACCCCCCCCGGGAATCCGTCCTACAATGAGCAGTTCTTC. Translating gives CASTPPGNPSYNEQFF.

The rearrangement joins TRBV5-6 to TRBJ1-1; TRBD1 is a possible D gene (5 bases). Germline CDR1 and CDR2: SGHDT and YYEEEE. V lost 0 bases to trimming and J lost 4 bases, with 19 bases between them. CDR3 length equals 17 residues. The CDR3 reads CASSLALFGGLGTEAFF. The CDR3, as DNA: TGTGCCAGCAGCTTGGCCCTGTTCGGGGGACTGGGCACTGAAGCTTTCTTT.

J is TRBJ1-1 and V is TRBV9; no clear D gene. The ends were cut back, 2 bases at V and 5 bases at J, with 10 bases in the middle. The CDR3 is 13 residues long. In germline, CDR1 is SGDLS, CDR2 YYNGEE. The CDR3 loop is CASSVSAVTEAFF. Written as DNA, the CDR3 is TGTGCCAGCAGCGTCTCGGCGGTTACTGAAGCTTTCTTT.

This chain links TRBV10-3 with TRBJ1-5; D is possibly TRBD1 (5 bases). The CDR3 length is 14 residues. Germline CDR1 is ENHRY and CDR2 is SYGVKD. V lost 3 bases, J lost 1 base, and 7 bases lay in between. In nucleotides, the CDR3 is TGTGCCATCAGTGAAAGGGGAAGCAATCAGCCCCAGCATTTT. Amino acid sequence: CAISERGSNQPQHF.

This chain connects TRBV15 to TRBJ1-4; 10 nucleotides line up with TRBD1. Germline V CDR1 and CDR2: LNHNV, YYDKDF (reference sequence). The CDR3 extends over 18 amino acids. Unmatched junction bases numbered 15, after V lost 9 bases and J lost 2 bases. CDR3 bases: TGTGCCACTCACGTCTATGGGGACAGGGGAAGGACTAATGAAAAACTGTTTTTT. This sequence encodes CATHVYGDRGRTNEKLFF.

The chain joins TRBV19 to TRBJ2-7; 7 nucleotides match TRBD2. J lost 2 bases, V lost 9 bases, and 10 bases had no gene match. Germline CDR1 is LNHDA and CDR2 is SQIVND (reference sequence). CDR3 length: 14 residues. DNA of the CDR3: TGTGCCAGCTCATTTTCTAGCGGCCCCTACGAGCAGTACTTC. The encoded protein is CASSFSSGPYEQYF.

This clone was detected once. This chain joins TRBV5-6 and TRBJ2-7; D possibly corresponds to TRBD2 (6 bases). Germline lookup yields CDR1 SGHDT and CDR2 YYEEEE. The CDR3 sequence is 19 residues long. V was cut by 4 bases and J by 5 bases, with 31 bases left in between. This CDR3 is CASSDWRGSPSAGVDEQYF. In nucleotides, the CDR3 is TGTGCCAGCAGCGATTGGCGGGGCAGTCCTAGCGCGGGCGTTGACGAGCAGTACTTC.

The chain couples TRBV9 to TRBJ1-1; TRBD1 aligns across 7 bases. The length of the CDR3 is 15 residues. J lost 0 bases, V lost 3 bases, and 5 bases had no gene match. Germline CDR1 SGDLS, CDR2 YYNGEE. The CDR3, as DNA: TGTGCCAGCAGCGCCGTGACAGGGATGAACACTGAAGCTTTCTTT. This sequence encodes CASSAVTGMNTEAFF.

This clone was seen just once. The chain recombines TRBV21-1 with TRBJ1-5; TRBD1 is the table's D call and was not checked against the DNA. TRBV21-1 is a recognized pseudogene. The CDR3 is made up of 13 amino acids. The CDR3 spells CASRNRRDQPQHF. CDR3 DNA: TGTGCCAGCCGAAACAGGCGCGATCAGCCCCAGCATTTT.

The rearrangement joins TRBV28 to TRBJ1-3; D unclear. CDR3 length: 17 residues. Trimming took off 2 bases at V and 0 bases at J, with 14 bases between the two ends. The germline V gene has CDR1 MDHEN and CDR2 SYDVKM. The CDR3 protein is CASSLGLLQISGNTIYF. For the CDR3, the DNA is TGTGCCAGCAGTTTAGGACTTTTACAGATCTCTGGAAACACCATATATTTT.

Written as DNA, the CDR3 is TGCGCCAGCAGCTTGGACGCGGGGAGCACTGAAGCTTTCTTT. It specifies CASSLDAGSTEAFF. The chain couples TRBV5-1 to TRBJ1-1; no reliable D call. V was cut by 0 bases and J by 4 bases, with 10 bases left in between. CDR3 length: 14 amino acids. CDR1 is SGHRS, CDR2 YFSETQ, per germline.

The CDR3 DNA reads TGTGCCAGCAGACCCCGTAGCTCTGGGGCCAACGTCCTGACTTTC. Its translation: CASRPRSSGANVLTF. The J gene is TRBJ2-6, the V gene TRBV27; D is unresolved. Trimming took off 6 bases at V and 0 bases at J, with 9 bases between the two ends. Per germline, CDR1 MNHEY and CDR2 SMNVEV (reference sequence). The CDR3 runs to 15 residues.

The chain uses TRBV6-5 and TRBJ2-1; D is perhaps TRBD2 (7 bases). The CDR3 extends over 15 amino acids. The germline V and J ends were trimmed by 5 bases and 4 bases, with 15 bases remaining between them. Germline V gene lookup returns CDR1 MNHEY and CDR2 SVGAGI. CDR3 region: CASSQRGGIYNEQFF. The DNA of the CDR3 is TGTGCCAGCAGTCAAAGGGGGGGGATTTACAATGAGCAGTTCTTC.

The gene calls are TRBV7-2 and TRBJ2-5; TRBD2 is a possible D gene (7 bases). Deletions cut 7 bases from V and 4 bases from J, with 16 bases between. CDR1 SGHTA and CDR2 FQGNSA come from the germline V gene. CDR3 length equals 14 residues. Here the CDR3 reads CASTSGGAGETQYF. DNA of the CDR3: TGTGCCAGCACCTCTGGGGGGGCGGGAGAGACCCAGTACTTC.

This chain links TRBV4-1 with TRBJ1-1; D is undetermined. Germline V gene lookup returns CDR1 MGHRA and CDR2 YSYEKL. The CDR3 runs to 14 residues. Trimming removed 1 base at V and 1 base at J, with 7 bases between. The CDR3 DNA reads TGCGCCAGCAGCCAAGGAGATACGAACACTGAAGCTTTCTTT. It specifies CASSQGDTNTEAFF.

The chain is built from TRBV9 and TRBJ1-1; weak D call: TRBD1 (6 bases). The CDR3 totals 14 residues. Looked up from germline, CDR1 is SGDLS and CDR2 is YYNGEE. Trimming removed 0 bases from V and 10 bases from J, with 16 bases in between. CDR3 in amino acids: CASSVGSTGLGAFF. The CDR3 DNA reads TGTGCCAGCAGCGTAGGATCAACAGGGCTTGGAGCTTTCTTT. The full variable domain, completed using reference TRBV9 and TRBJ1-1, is DSGVTQTPKHLITATGQRVTLRCSPRSGDLSVYWYQQSLDQGLQFLIQYYNGEERAKGNILERFSAQQFPDLHSELNLSSLELGDSALYFCASSVGSTGLGAFFGQGTRLTVV.

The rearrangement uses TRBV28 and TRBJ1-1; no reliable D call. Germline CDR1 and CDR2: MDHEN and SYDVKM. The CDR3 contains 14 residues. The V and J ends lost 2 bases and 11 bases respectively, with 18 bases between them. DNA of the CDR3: TGTGCCAGCAGTTTAGGCGGCCCCGAAAAACACGCTTTCTTT. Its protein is CASSLGGPEKHAFF.